Each of the 28 T cell receptor beta chains below was sequenced from the same sample in a study of T cell responses to AZD1222 COVID-19 vaccine. Profiling relied on immunoSEQ multiplex PCR, and the TCRdb table lists in-frame clones only, not all of them. The sample records 150,000 to 200,000 clones, nearly 95% being singletons. The source material was peripheral blood, sampled on day 0 of AZD1222 vaccination. These receptor sequences come from an adult in good health.

The chain recombines TRBV29-1 with TRBJ2-3; weak D call: TRBD2 (7 bases). V was cut by 4 bases and J by 4 bases, with 21 bases left in between. Germline-derived CDR1 and CDR2 are SQVTM and ANQGSEA. The CDR3 is 16 residues long. In nucleotides, the CDR3 is TGCAGCGTTGCCGGAGGCTCGGGGCGGGGGCCAGATACGCAGTATTTT. Protein product: CSVAGGSGRGPDTQYF.

This chain uses TRBV30 with TRBJ1-2, with TRBD1 identical over 8 bases. Germline V gene lookup returns CDR1 GTSNPN and CDR2 SVGIG (reference sequence). V gave up 4 bases and J gave up 4 bases; unmatched junction bases: 5. CDR3 length equals 13 residues. CDR3 sequence: CAWKRDRPYGYTF. CDR3 in DNA: TGTGCCTGGAAGCGGGACAGGCCCTATGGCTACACCTTC.

The V call is TRBV6-2 or TRBV6-3, the J call TRBJ1-5, with D perhaps TRBD1 (6 bases). CDR1 MNHEY and CDR2 SVGEGT come from the germline V gene. The CDR3 length is 15 residues. V was clipped by 6 bases and J by 5 bases, with 17 bases between them. The CDR3 is CASSPSRRGDQPQHF. The CDR3, as DNA: TGTGCCAGCAGCCCGTCCAGGAGGGGGGATCAGCCCCAGCATTTT.

The chain carries TRBV19 and TRBJ1-5; the D is unclear. Trimming left V 3 bases short and J 2 bases short, with 5 bases between. The length of the CDR3 is 13 residues. The germline V gene has CDR1 LNHDA and CDR2 SQIVND (reference sequence). The CDR3 is CASSMGGNQPQHF. The CDR3 coding sequence is TGTGCCAGTAGTATGGGTGGCAATCAGCCCCAGCATTTT.

The chain is built from TRBV7-2 and TRBJ1-6, with unresolved D. Trimming removed 3 bases at V and 7 bases at J, with 7 bases between. The length of the CDR3 is 13 residues. In germline, CDR1 is SGHTA, CDR2 FQGNSA. CDR3 DNA sequence: TGTGCCAGCAGCTTGGAAGGGAATTCACCCCTCCACTTT. The encoded protein is CASSLEGNSPLHF.

The V and J genes are TRBV12-3 or TRBV12-4 and TRBJ2-1, with D perhaps TRBD1 (6 bases). V was cut by 6 bases and J by 9 bases, with 12 bases left in between. This CDR3 is built from 12 residues. Here the CDR3 DNA reads TGTGCCAGCAGCGTAGGGGGTCCTGAGCAGTTCTTC. This sequence encodes CASSVGGPEQFF.

The chain couples TRBV7-7 to TRBJ2-5; no reliable D call. This CDR3 has 13 amino acids. Germline assignment: CDR1 SSHAT and CDR2 FNYEAQ (reference sequence). Trimming removed 1 base at V and 4 bases at J, with 7 bases between. The CDR3 sequence: CASSLVWRETQYF. The CDR3 DNA follows: TGTGCCAGCAGCTTAGTCTGGAGAGAGACCCAGTACTTC.

V is TRBV4-1 and J is TRBJ1-2, with D perhaps TRBD1 (6 bases). This CDR3 comprises 15 residues. The germline V gene has CDR1 MGHRA and CDR2 YSYEKL. The V gene lost 4 bases and the J gene lost 4 bases, with 16 bases spanning the gap. The CDR3: CASSPFLGAAYGYTF. For the CDR3, the DNA is TGCGCCAGCAGCCCATTTTTGGGGGCCGCCTATGGCTACACCTTC.

This clone was seen a single time. The chain uses TRBV2 and TRBJ1-5; 7 bases line up with TRBD1. Germline trimming cut 4 bases from V and 2 bases from J; bases unmatched to any gene: 11. CDR1 is SNHLY, CDR2 FYNNEI, per germline. There are 17 residues in the CDR3. The CDR3 coding sequence is TGTGCCAGCAGTGGCAAACGGACAGGTAGTGGCAATCAGCCCCAGCATTTT. This encodes CASSGKRTGSGNQPQHF.

On this clone itself: At one end the junction does not follow the germline gene, possibly because of a read error. The CDR3 reads CASSPPSGGYNEQFF. The CDR3 DNA is TGTGCCAGCTCGCCACCTAGCGGGGGGTACAATGAGCAGTTCTTC. V is TRBV18 and J is TRBJ2-1; 11 positions agree with TRBD2. CDR1 KGHSH and CDR2 LQKENI come from the germline V gene. The CDR3 is 15 amino acids.

The chain employs TRBV28 and TRBJ1-5; perhaps TRBD1 as D (5 bases). Per germline, CDR1 MDHEN and CDR2 SYDVKM. V was trimmed by 6 bases and J by 2 bases, leaving 8 bases between them. The CDR3 sequence is 13 residues long. CDR3 sequence (DNA): TGTGCCAGCAGGGGCAGGGGCAATCAGCCCCAGCATTTT. Amino acid sequence: CASRGRGNQPQHF. Together with reference TRBV28 and TRBJ1-5, the CDR3 gives the full variable domain: DVKVTQSSRYLVKRTGEKVFLECVQDMDHENMFWYRQDPGLGLRLIYFSYDVKMKEKGDIPEGYSVSREKKERFSLILESASTNQTSMYLCASRGRGNQPQHFGDGTRLSIL.

The table lists this clone with a count of one. Here the CDR3 reads CASSSTSLWTGELFF. The DNA for the CDR3 is TGTGCCAGCAGTTCCACTAGCCTATGGACCGGGGAGCTGTTTTTT. The gene calls are TRBV27 and TRBJ2-2, with a tentative D call TRBD2 (6 bases). CDR1 and CDR2 (germline): MNHEY, SMNVEV (reference sequence). CDR3 length: 15 residues. Trimming took 4 bases from V and 5 from J, leaving 14 bases between them.

The CDR3 reads CASSLGEPDTQYF. In DNA, the CDR3 is TGTGCCAGCAGCTTAGGGGAGCCTGATACGCAGTATTTT. The V call is TRBV7-2, the J call TRBJ2-3; D may be TRBD2 (5 bases). V dropped 1 base and J dropped 6 bases, with 8 bases sitting between them. The CDR3 is made up of 13 amino acids. CDR1 and CDR2 (germline): SGHTA, FQGNSA.

V is TRBV2 and J is TRBJ1-1, with TRBD1 matching over 8 bases. The length of the CDR3 is 14 residues. In germline, CDR1 is SNHLY, CDR2 FYNNEI. V trimming: 7 bases; J trimming: 1 base; junction bases outside the gene matches: 5. Here the CDR3 reads CASTGGARNTEAFF. For the CDR3, the DNA is TGTGCCAGCACAGGGGGCGCGAGGAACACTGAAGCTTTCTTT.

The chain recombines TRBV2 with TRBJ1-6; D uncertain. CDR1 is SNHLY, CDR2 FYNNEI, per germline. Trimming took 4 bases from V and 18 from J, leaving 13 bases between them. The CDR3 loop spans 11 amino acids. CDR3: CASSADRKTHF. CDR3 coding DNA: TGTGCCAGCAGTGCGGATCGAAAAACCCACTTT.

The rearrangement joins TRBV3-1 (or the pseudogene TRBV3-2) to TRBJ1-5, with D possibly TRBD1 on 6 matching bases. This CDR3 is built from 14 residues. The V end lost 0 bases, the J end lost 4 bases, and 7 bases lay between the germline ends. Germline V gene data show CDR1 as LGHDT and CDR2 as YNNKEL (reference sequence). The CDR3 loop is CASSQEQGNQPQHF. CDR3 sequence (DNA): TGTGCCAGCAGCCAAGAACAGGGAAATCAGCCCCAGCATTTT.

This chain joins TRBV12-3 or TRBV12-4 and TRBJ2-1; no clear D gene. This CDR3 has 13 amino acids. The V end lost 0 bases, the J end lost 8 bases, and 8 bases lay between the germline ends. This chain's CDR3 is CASSLAWGHEQFF. CDR3 nucleotides: TGTGCCAGCAGTTTAGCGTGGGGTCATGAGCAGTTCTTC.

The rearrangement joins TRBV28 to TRBJ1-6, with unresolved D. The length of the CDR3 is 14 residues. The ends were cut back, 10 bases at V and 7 bases at J, with 17 bases in the middle. In germline, CDR1 is MDHEN, CDR2 SYDVKM. CDR3 in DNA: TGTGCCACCTCACGGGCCGCGGAAAATTCACCCCTCCACTTT. Translated: CATSRAAENSPLHF.

The J gene is TRBJ1-1, the V gene TRBV11-3; D is unclear. Trimming took off 1 base at V and 7 bases at J, with 19 bases between the two ends. Germline V CDR1 and CDR2: SGHNT, YENEEA. CDR3 length: 16 amino acids. CDR3 nucleotides: TGTGCCAGCAGCTTAGGCGGGTTCCAGGACGCGAATGAAGCTTTCTTT. This gives the protein CASSLGGFQDANEAFF.

This chain uses TRBV4-1 with TRBJ2-1, with 9 nucleotides matching TRBD1. Germline CDR1 and CDR2: MGHRA and YSYEKL. CDR3 size: 15 residues. V lost 4 bases and J lost 8; bases outside the gene matches: 9. The CDR3 DNA sequence: TGCGCCAGCAGCCCAAGGGACAGGGATATCGATGAGCAGTTCTTC. Translation gives CASSPRDRDIDEQFF.

The CDR3 sequence: CASRPLAGGGTYEQYF. The CDR3 DNA follows: TGTGCCAGCAGACCTCTTGCCGGGGGGGGAACCTACGAGCAGTACTTC. This sequence joins TRBV25-1 and TRBJ2-7; 8 bases map to TRBD2. CDR3 size: 16 residues. CDR1 is MGHDK, CDR2 SYGVNS, per germline. The V and J ends lost 6 bases and 2 bases, in that order; junction bases with no gene match: 12.

The rearrangement links TRBV6-5 to TRBJ1-4; TRBD1 agrees at 11 bases. V shed 8 bases, J shed 6 bases, and the junction held 5 bases outside the gene matches. In germline, CDR1 is MNHEY, CDR2 SVGAGI. The length of the CDR3 is 14 residues. The chain's CDR3 is CASADRGQDEKLFF. CDR3 nucleotide sequence: TGTGCCAGCGCGGACAGGGGGCAGGATGAAAAACTGTTTTTT.

The chain combines TRBV5-6 with TRBJ2-6, with 9 nucleotides matching TRBD1. The germline CDR1 and CDR2 sequences are SGHDT and YYEEEE. V trimming: 0 bases; J trimming: 3 bases; junction bases outside the gene matches: 7. The CDR3 is made up of 18 amino acids. The CDR3 here is CASSLGDRVLFGANVLTF. The CDR3 nucleotides read TGTGCCAGCAGCTTGGGGGACAGGGTACTGTTTGGGGCCAACGTCCTGACTTTC.

The chain links TRBV6-4 to TRBJ2-3; TRBD1 or TRBD2 may be the D gene (6 bases each). Between the trimmed V and J ends, which lost 6 bases and 2 bases, there was a span of 12 bases. The CDR3 is 14 residues long. The V gene's germline CDR1 is MRHNA and CDR2 SNTAGT. The CDR3 nucleotides are TGTGCCAGCAGCCGAGGGGGGCCCACAGATACGCAGTATTTT. Its protein is CASSRGGPTDTQYF.

This chain links TRBV28 with TRBJ2-1; 8 bases align to TRBD2. The CDR3 is 15 residues long. The V gene's germline CDR1 is MDHEN and CDR2 SYDVKM. Trimming at V came to 7 bases and at J to 6 bases, leaving 11 bases not matched to a gene. CDR3 loop: CASTLAGGGSNEQFF. As DNA, the CDR3 is TGTGCCAGCACCTTGGCGGGAGGAGGGTCCAATGAGCAGTTCTTC.

This clone was found once. V usage is TRBV27 and J usage is TRBJ1-2; TRBD1 matches 8 bases. V shed 0 bases, J shed 4 bases, and the junction held 4 bases outside the gene matches. This CDR3 is 15 amino acids long. Germline loops: CDR1 MNHEY, CDR2 SMNVEV (reference sequence). The DNA for the CDR3 is TGTGCCAGCAGTTTATCAACAGGGGGGAGCTATGGCTACACCTTC. The encoded protein is CASSLSTGGSYGYTF.

The chain has TRBV30 and TRBJ1-3, with 11 bases lining up with TRBD1. This CDR3 region has 17 residues. Losses at the gene ends were 2 bases for V and 3 bases for J; bases not matched to a gene: 9. CDR1 and CDR2 from the germline V gene are GTSNPN and SVGIG (reference sequence). This chain's CDR3 is CAWSHDAGTGGGNTIYF. Written as DNA, the CDR3 is TGTGCCTGGAGTCATGATGCCGGGACAGGGGGTGGAAACACCATATATTTT.

The rearrangement uses TRBV4-2 and TRBJ1-6; D not resolved. Trimming took off 0 bases at V and 9 bases at J, with 12 bases between the two ends. CDR3 length: 15 amino acids. Germline CDR1 is LGHNA and CDR2 is YNFKEQ. Written as DNA, the CDR3 is TGTGCCAGCAGCCAAGACCCTAAATCGGGTTCACCCCTCCACTTT. It yields the protein CASSQDPKSGSPLHF.